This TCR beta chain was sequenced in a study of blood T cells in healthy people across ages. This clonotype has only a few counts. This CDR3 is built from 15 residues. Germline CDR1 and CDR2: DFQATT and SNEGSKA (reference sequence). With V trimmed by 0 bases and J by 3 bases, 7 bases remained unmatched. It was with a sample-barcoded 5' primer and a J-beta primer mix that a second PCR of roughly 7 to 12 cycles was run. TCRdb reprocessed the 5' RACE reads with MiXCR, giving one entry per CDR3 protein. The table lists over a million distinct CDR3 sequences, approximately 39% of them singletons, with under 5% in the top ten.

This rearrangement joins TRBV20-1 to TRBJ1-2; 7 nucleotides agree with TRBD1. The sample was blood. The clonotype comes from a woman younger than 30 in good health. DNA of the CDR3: TGCAGTGCTAGAGATGGAGGGGGCGTCGACTATGGCTACACCTTC. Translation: CSARDGGGVDYGYTF.